The following is a T cell receptor beta chain sequence with its context. This sample is part of a study of OX40 agonist ivuxolimab in advanced cancers. TCRdb's table, derived via immunoSEQ multiplex PCR, lists solely in-frame clones and lacks some. The sample shows roughly 59,000 clones, 88% of them seen only once. Per germline, CDR1 KGHSH and CDR2 LQKENI. The CDR3 contains 15 residues. V dropped 0 bases and J dropped 0 bases, with 3 bases sitting between them. The chain combines TRBV18 with TRBJ2-6; D unresolved. Sequenced material: CD4+ or CD8+ T cells sorted from blood, taken in a trial of the OX40 agonist ivuxolimab. The clonotype comes from an adult with an advanced solid tumor such as melanoma, head and neck, liver or kidney cancer. The CDR3 DNA is TGTGCCAGCTCACCACCGGCCTCTGGGGCCAACGTCCTGACTTTC. It specifies CASSPPASGANVLTF.